The 28 T cell receptor beta chains presented below share a single source sample, sequenced in a study of blood T cell repertoires in COVID-19. Some clones are missing from TCRdb's copy, which holds only in-frame ones; the method was immunoSEQ multiplex PCR. This sample yields 130,000 to 150,000 clones, of which around nine tenths are seen a single time; 2% to 2.5% belongs to the top ten. Sequenced: peripheral blood. The receptors originated from a human donor in a cohort sampled during active COVID-19.

The chain combines TRBV4-1 with TRBJ2-5; 8 nucleotides align to TRBD2. Looked up from germline, CDR1 is MGHRA and CDR2 is YSYEKL. Trimming cost V 4 bases and J 4 bases; bases outside gene matches: 14. The CDR3 has 17 amino acids. The CDR3 protein is CASSLRAGSGRGETQYF. The CDR3 DNA reads as TGCGCCAGCAGCCTCCGAGCGGGGAGCGGGAGAGGAGAGACCCAGTACTTC.

The chain couples TRBV5-6 to TRBJ1-1; D gene unclear. Looked up from germline, CDR1 is SGHDT and CDR2 is YYEEEE. V was clipped by 2 bases and J by 5 bases, with 13 bases between them. This CDR3 has 14 amino acids. CDR3: CASSFGFGETEAFF. CDR3 in DNA: TGTGCCAGCAGCTTTGGGTTCGGGGAGACTGAAGCTTTCTTT.

V usage is TRBV6-2 or TRBV6-3 and J usage is TRBJ2-1; D gene ambiguous. CDR1 is MNHEY and CDR2 is SVGEGT in the germline V gene. The CDR3 is 12 residues long. V lost 0 bases to trimming and J lost 6 bases, with 3 bases between them. Written as DNA, the CDR3 is TGTGCCAGCAGTTACTCACTCAATGAGCAGTTCTTC. Translating gives CASSYSLNEQFF.

The chain employs TRBV19 and TRBJ1-5; weak D call: TRBD1 (6 bases). The V end was cut by 5 bases, the J end by 4 bases, with 15 bases between. This CDR3 has 15 residues. The germline V gene encodes CDR1 LNHDA and CDR2 SQIVND (reference sequence). CDR3 amino acids: CASSLPRQVNQPQHF. In nucleotides, the CDR3 is TGTGCCAGTAGTCTCCCGCGACAGGTTAATCAGCCCCAGCATTTT.

This rearrangement joins TRBV11-2 to TRBJ1-1; the D gene is possibly TRBD1 (5 bases). CDR1 is SGHAT, CDR2 FQNNGV, per germline. The germline V and J ends were trimmed by 1 base and 1 base, with 7 bases remaining between them. The CDR3 spans 14 residues. The CDR3 DNA is TGTGCCAGCAGCTTAGCCGGGGGGAACACTGAAGCTTTCTTT. Translation gives CASSLAGGNTEAFF.

The genes are TRBV25-1 and TRBJ1-3, with a possible D match to TRBD1 (5 bases). V lost 3 bases, J lost 4 bases, and 13 bases lay in between. This CDR3 has 15 residues. Germline V lookup: CDR1 MGHDK, CDR2 SYGVNS. Written as DNA, the CDR3 is TGTGCCAGCAGTGATCCCGGGACTCTAGGAAACACCATATATTTT. It translates to CASSDPGTLGNTIYF. Filled out from reference TRBV25-1 and TRBJ1-3, the complete variable domain reads EADIYQTPRYLVIGTGKKITLECSQTMGHDKMYWYQQDPGMELHLIHYSYGVNSTEKGDLSSESTVSRIRTEHFPLTLESARPSHTSQYLCASSDPGTLGNTIYFGEGSWLTVV.

The CDR3 bases are TGTGCCAGCAGCGTAGACGCGGGAGTTTCTTCAGATACGCAGTATTTT. The encoded protein is CASSVDAGVSSDTQYF. The genes are TRBV9 and TRBJ2-3, with 7 bases identical to TRBD2. With V trimmed by 0 bases and J by 4 bases, 8 bases remained unmatched. The CDR3 contains 16 residues. Germline CDR1 is SGDLS and CDR2 is YYNGEE. The whole variable domain, remainder taken from reference TRBV9 and TRBJ2-3, is DSGVTQTPKHLITATGQRVTLRCSPRSGDLSVYWYQQSLDQGLQFLIQYYNGEERAKGNILERFSAQQFPDLHSELNLSSLELGDSALYFCASSVDAGVSSDTQYFGPGTRLTVL.

The chain couples TRBV5-1 to TRBJ2-3; weak D call: TRBD2 (6 bases). This CDR3 is 16 amino acids long. The V gene lost 2 bases and the J gene lost 0 bases, with 13 bases spanning the gap. Germline CDR1 SGHRS, CDR2 YFSETQ. The CDR3 protein is CASSFVAVLSTDTQYF. In DNA form, the CDR3 reads TGCGCCAGCAGCTTCGTAGCGGTACTGAGCACAGATACGCAGTATTTT. Drawing the rest from reference TRBV5-1 and TRBJ2-3, the complete variable domain is KAGVTQTPRYLIKTRGQQVTLSCSPISGHRSVSWYQQTPGQGLQFLFEYFSETQRNKGNFPGRFSGRQFSNSRSEMNVSTLELGDSALYLCASSFVAVLSTDTQYFGPGTRLTVL.

The V gene is TRBV6-5, the J gene TRBJ1-2, with 10 bases aligning to TRBD1. The CDR3 extends over 14 amino acids. Trimming at V came to 5 bases and at J to 5 bases, leaving 5 bases not matched to a gene. Germline V gene data show CDR1 as MNHEY and CDR2 as SVGAGI. CDR3 sequence: CASSHGTGDYGYTF. The CDR3 DNA reads TGTGCCAGCAGTCACGGGACAGGGGATTATGGCTACACCTTC.

The genes are TRBV13 and TRBJ2-5; D may be TRBD2 (6 bases). V lost 5 bases, J lost 5 bases, and 15 bases lay in between. Germline V CDR1 and CDR2: PRHDT, FYEKMQ (reference sequence). The CDR3 has 14 amino acids. The CDR3 loop reads CASSRGGVQETQYF. DNA for the CDR3: TGTGCCAGCAGCCGCGGCGGGGTGCAGGAGACCCAGTACTTC.

This clone showed up just a few times. The V gene is TRBV9, the J gene TRBJ2-2; 10 bases are a match to TRBD2. Germline values: CDR1 SGDLS, CDR2 YYNGEE. V was pared by 0 bases and J by 1 base, with 9 bases of the junction left unmatched. This CDR3 is built from 19 residues. In nucleotides, the CDR3 is TGTGCCAGCAGCGTAGTAGGGTCTAGCGGGAGATTGAACACCGGGGAGCTGTTTTTT. It yields the protein CASSVVGSSGRLNTGELFF.

The V gene is TRBV28, the J gene TRBJ1-2; tentatively, D is TRBD1 (5 bases). V lost 4 bases, J lost 4 bases, and 19 bases lay in between. CDR3 size: 16 residues. In germline, CDR1 is MDHEN, CDR2 SYDVKM. CDR3 region: CASSSLGGRSLYGYTF. DNA of the CDR3: TGTGCCAGCAGTTCCCTCGGGGGTCGGAGTCTCTATGGCTACACCTTC.

This chain joins TRBV6-5 and TRBJ2-2; possible D gene TRBD2, 7 bases. CDR3 length: 15 amino acids. Germline lookup yields CDR1 MNHEY and CDR2 SVGAGI. The CDR3 sequence is CATISGGAGTGELFF. CDR3 coding DNA: TGTGCTACCATCTCGGGGGGCGCAGGCACCGGGGAGCTGTTTTTT.

This chain links TRBV6-5 with TRBJ1-1, with D hard to call. The V gene's germline CDR1 is MNHEY and CDR2 SVGAGI. The CDR3 sequence is 14 residues long. V shed 2 bases and J shed 1 base, with 8 bases lying between them. Here the CDR3 reads CASSYAGANTEAFF. The CDR3 DNA follows: TGTGCCAGCAGTTACGCGGGAGCGAACACTGAAGCTTTCTTT.

This chain joins TRBV5-1 and TRBJ2-7, with TRBD1 matching 8 bases. Trimming at V came to 0 bases and at J to 3 bases, leaving 11 bases not matched to a gene. CDR1 and CDR2 (germline): SGHRS, YFSETQ. This CDR3 has 17 residues. CDR3 sequence (DNA): TGCGCCAGCAGCTTGGGCGGCTGGCAGGGGGCTGACTACGAGCAGTACTTC. Translation: CASSLGGWQGADYEQYF.

The rearrangement joins TRBV4-2 to TRBJ2-7, with 13 bases lining up with TRBD2. The CDR3 is made up of 15 amino acids. V shed 2 bases and J 4 bases; nucleotides not matched to a gene: 2. Germline V CDR1 and CDR2: LGHNA, YNFKEQ. CDR3 DNA: TGTGCCAGCAGCCAAACGACTAGCGGGGGGTACGAGCAGTACTTC. Its translation: CASSQTTSGGYEQYF.

The table lists this clone with a count of one. This chain links TRBV6-6 with TRBJ1-1, with 8 bases that match TRBD1. Germline V gives CDR1 MNHNY, CDR2 SVGAGI (reference sequence). This CDR3 contains 14 residues. V lost 5 bases to trimming and J lost 3 bases; unmatched junction nucleotides: 5. The CDR3 region is CASSSQGADTEAFF. CDR3 in DNA: TGTGCCAGCAGTAGTCAGGGGGCGGACACTGAAGCTTTCTTT.

V and J are TRBV5-5 and TRBJ2-3; a possible D gene is TRBD2 (6 bases). The CDR3 is 16 residues long. CDR1 and CDR2 (germline): SGHKS, YYEKEE (reference sequence). The V and J ends lost 2 bases and 2 bases respectively, with 15 bases between them. The CDR3 protein is CASSFGASDTTDTQYF. CDR3 coding DNA: TGTGCCAGCAGCTTTGGGGCTAGCGATACCACAGATACGCAGTATTTT.

This chain links TRBV4-3 with TRBJ2-1, with 13 bases that match TRBD2. The length of the CDR3 is 17 residues. Germline lookup yields CDR1 LGHNA and CDR2 YSLEER. V lost 7 bases, J lost 6 bases, and 12 bases stayed unmatched. In DNA form, the CDR3 reads TGCGCCAGCACAAGGAGACCGACTAGCGGGGGGAGCAATGAGCAGTTCTTC. Amino acid sequence: CASTRRPTSGGSNEQFF.

The chain carries TRBV7-8 and TRBJ2-7; 7 bases align to TRBD1. CDR1 is SGHVS and CDR2 is FQNEAQ in the germline V gene. Trimming removed 2 bases from V and 4 bases from J; junction bases left unmatched: 2. CDR3 length equals 13 residues. CDR3 sequence (DNA): TGTGCCAGCAGCTTAACCAGGGGGTACGAGCAGTACTTC. It specifies CASSLTRGYEQYF.

The rearrangement joins TRBV7-3 to TRBJ2-1; 8 nucleotides line up with TRBD1. CDR3 size: 16 residues. V trimming: 3 bases; J trimming: 6 bases; junction bases outside the gene matches: 10. Per the germline V gene, CDR1 is SGHTA and CDR2 is FQGTGA. CDR3 nucleotides: TGTGCCAGCAGCTTTAAGGGAGGACAGGGAGTCAATGAGCAGTTCTTC. It is translated as CASSFKGGQGVNEQFF.

In the case of this clone: Other DNA sequences within the sample encode an identical CDR3. This chain links TRBV19 with TRBJ2-1, with TRBD2 matching 9 bases. Germline loops: CDR1 LNHDA, CDR2 SQIVND (reference sequence). The CDR3 consists of 15 residues. With 3 bases clipped from V and 0 bases from J, the junction kept 0 bases outside the gene matches. The CDR3 nucleotides are TGTGCCAGTAGTATTAGCGGGAGCTCCTACAATGAGCAGTTCTTC. Its translation: CASSISGSSYNEQFF.

On this clone: The same CDR3 is also encoded by other DNA sequences in this sample. This chain joins TRBV7-2 and TRBJ1-5; 7 bases map to TRBD1. The germline V gene encodes CDR1 SGHTA and CDR2 FQGNSA. With 1 base clipped from V and 4 bases from J, the junction kept 1 base outside the gene matches. The CDR3 consists of 14 residues. The CDR3 sequence: CASSLGQGNQPQHF. CDR3 nucleotide sequence: TGTGCCAGCAGCTTAGGACAGGGTAATCAGCCCCAGCATTTT.

This clone was picked up one time. V is TRBV19 and J is TRBJ1-2, with 12 bases matching TRBD1. This CDR3 contains 15 residues. From germline, CDR1 is LNHDA and CDR2 SQIVND (reference sequence). After removal of 5 bases from V and 6 bases from J, the junction contained 7 bases not matched to a gene. DNA for the CDR3: TGTGCCAGTAGTTTTGGGACAGGGGGCGCCGATGGCTACACCTTC. Translated, it gives CASSFGTGGADGYTF.

The chain recombines TRBV2 with TRBJ2-7; weak D call: TRBD1 (6 bases). Germline-derived CDR1 and CDR2 are SNHLY and FYNNEI. The CDR3 spans 13 residues. The V and J ends lost 4 bases and 2 bases respectively, with 9 bases between them. CDR3 in amino acids: CASSAYRAYEQYF. CDR3 DNA sequence: TGTGCCAGCAGTGCTTACAGGGCCTACGAGCAGTACTTC.

The V and J genes are TRBV11-2 and TRBJ1-1; TRBD1 aligns across 8 bases. CDR1 is SGHAT and CDR2 is FQNNGV in the germline V gene. Trimming cost V 5 bases and J 4 bases; bases outside gene matches: 9. This CDR3 region has 15 residues. CDR3: CASSLQGAASTEAFF. The CDR3 coding sequence is TGTGCCAGCAGCCTCCAGGGGGCGGCGAGCACTGAAGCTTTCTTT.

The genes are TRBV5-1 and TRBJ2-3; 12 bases are shared with TRBD2. The junction had 8 bases not matched to a gene; V was cut back by 1 base and J by 2 bases. The CDR3 has 18 amino acids. Germline V gene data show CDR1 as SGHRS and CDR2 as YFSETQ. The CDR3 loop reads CASSLKGTSGPYTDTQYF. The CDR3 DNA follows: TGCGCCAGCAGCTTGAAGGGGACTAGCGGGCCCTACACAGATACGCAGTATTTT.

This clone is a singleton in its sample. The chain couples TRBV19 to TRBJ1-6; 7 positions agree with TRBD1. V dropped 6 bases and J dropped 7; count of bases not matched to a gene: 6. The CDR3 runs to 14 residues. Per germline, CDR1 LNHDA and CDR2 SQIVND (reference sequence). The CDR3 loop reads CASSLTGVNSPLHF. As DNA, the CDR3 is TGTGCCAGTAGCCTTACAGGGGTGAATTCACCCCTCCACTTT. The full variable domain, in which reference TRBV19 and TRBJ1-6 provide the parts outside the CDR3, is DGGITQSPKYLFRKEGQNVTLSCEQNLNHDAMYWYRQDPGQGLRLIYYSQIVNDFQKGDIAEGYSVSREKKESFPLTVTSAQKNPTAFYLCASSLTGVNSPLHFGNGTRLTVT.